This T cell receptor (beta chain) comes out of a study of blood T cell repertoires in COVID-19. CDR1 and CDR2 from the germline V gene are MDHEN and SYDVKM. V dropped 4 bases and J dropped 0; count of bases not matched to a gene: 3. This CDR3 has 16 amino acids. Some clones are missing from TCRdb's copy, which holds only in-frame ones; the method was immunoSEQ multiplex PCR. This table has around 270,000 clones, 87% appearing once. Source material: peripheral blood. This clonotype was obtained from a woman aged 45-60 years with acute or convalescent COVID-19. The chain carries TRBV28 and TRBJ1-6; 7 nucleotides align to TRBD1. The CDR3 DNA reads TGTGCCAGCAGTTCATACAGGGGCTCCTATAATTCACCCCTCCACTTT. This translates into CASSSYRGSYNSPLHF.